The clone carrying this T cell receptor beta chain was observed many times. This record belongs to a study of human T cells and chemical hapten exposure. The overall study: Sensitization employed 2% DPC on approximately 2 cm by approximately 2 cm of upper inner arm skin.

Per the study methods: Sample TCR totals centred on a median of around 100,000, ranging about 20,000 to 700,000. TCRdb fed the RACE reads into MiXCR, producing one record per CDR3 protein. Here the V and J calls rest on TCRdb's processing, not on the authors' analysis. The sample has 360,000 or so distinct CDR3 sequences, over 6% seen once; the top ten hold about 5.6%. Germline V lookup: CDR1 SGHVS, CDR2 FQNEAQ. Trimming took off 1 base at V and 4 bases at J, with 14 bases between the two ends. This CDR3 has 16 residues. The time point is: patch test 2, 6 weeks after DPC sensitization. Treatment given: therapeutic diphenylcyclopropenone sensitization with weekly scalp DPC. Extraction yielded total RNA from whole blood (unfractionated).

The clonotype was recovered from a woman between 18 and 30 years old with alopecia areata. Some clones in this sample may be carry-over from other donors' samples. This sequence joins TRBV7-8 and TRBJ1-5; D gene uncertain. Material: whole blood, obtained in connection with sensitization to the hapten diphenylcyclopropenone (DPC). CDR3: CASSLEEPGRNQPQHF. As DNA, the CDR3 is TGTGCCAGCAGCTTAGAAGAGCCGGGTCGGAATCAGCCCCAGCATTTT.